One and the same sample provided the 18 T cell receptor beta chains below, sequenced in a study of blood T cell repertoires in COVID-19. The method was immunoSEQ multiplex PCR; TCRdb's version includes in-frame clones alone and lacks a portion of them. The sample lists 300,000 to 400,000 clones; over 75% were seen once. Sequencing was carried out using PBMCs or T cells enriched from blood (not recorded which). Receptors were obtained from a woman aged 25 to 39 with acute COVID-19.

The chain employs TRBV7-2 and TRBJ1-1; D might be TRBD1 (5 bases). Per the germline V gene, CDR1 is SGHTA and CDR2 is FQGNSA. The CDR3 is 14 amino acids. V lost 3 bases, J lost 13 bases, and 21 bases lay in between. The CDR3 is CASSFPLGGRGGFF. DNA of the CDR3: TGTGCCAGCAGCTTTCCCCTGGGGGGACGGGGGGGTTTCTTT.

CDR3 region: CASTGPFEQYF. In DNA, the CDR3 is TGTGCCAGCACGGGTCCTTTCGAGCAGTACTTC. V usage is TRBV6-5 and J usage is TRBJ2-7; D unresolved. The germline gives CDR1 MNHEY, CDR2 SVGAGI. The CDR3 spans 11 residues. Trimming shortened V by 7 bases and J by 6 bases, and 10 bases separated the two germline ends.

The V call is TRBV24-1, the J call TRBJ1-4; 10 positions agree with TRBD1. Germline CDR1 is KGHDR and CDR2 is SFDVKD. V was clipped by 7 bases and J by 7 bases; unmatched bases: 5. The CDR3 runs to 14 residues. The CDR3 here is CATSPGQGIEKLFF. Here the CDR3 DNA reads TGTGCCACCAGCCCGGGACAGGGGATTGAAAAACTGTTTTTT.

V is TRBV29-1 and J is TRBJ1-2; 8 bases match TRBD1. This CDR3 comprises 12 residues. From germline, CDR1 is SQVTM and CDR2 ANQGSEA. V dropped 6 bases and J dropped 6; count of bases not matched to a gene: 6. CDR3 in amino acids: CSVGQEGDGYTF. The CDR3 coding sequence is TGCAGCGTGGGACAGGAGGGAGATGGCTACACCTTC.

V usage is TRBV2 and J usage is TRBJ2-7; 12 positions match TRBD2. Germline values: CDR1 SNHLY, CDR2 FYNNEI. CDR3 length equals 14 residues. Trimming at V came to 8 bases and at J to 3 bases, leaving 5 bases not matched to a gene. The CDR3 bases are TGTGCCAGCGGTCGGACTAGCGGGGTCTACGAGCAGTACTTC. Amino acids: CASGRTSGVYEQYF.

V gene TRBV7-3 combines with J gene TRBJ1-4, with D perhaps TRBD1 (5 bases). CDR3 length: 14 amino acids. V was pared by 5 bases and J by 4 bases, with 11 bases between. Germline V gene lookup returns CDR1 SGHTA and CDR2 FQGTGA. The chain's CDR3 is CASSPRQFNEKLFF. CDR3 nucleotides: TGTGCCAGCAGCCCTAGACAGTTTAATGAAAAACTGTTTTTT.

The genes are TRBV27 and TRBJ2-7, with no clear D. V gave up 3 bases and J gave up 0 bases, with 6 bases separating them. Germline CDR1 reads MNHEY; CDR2 reads SMNVEV (reference sequence). This CDR3 contains 13 residues. The CDR3 bases are TGTGCCAGCAGTTTCGGTGCCTCCTACGAGCAGTACTTC. Its protein product is CASSFGASYEQYF.

In this sample, this clone turned up a few times. The rearrangement links TRBV9 to TRBJ2-2, with D possibly matching TRBD1 (5 bases). V shed 1 base and J shed 1 base, with 8 bases lying between them. Germline V gene data show CDR1 as SGDLS and CDR2 as YYNGEE. The CDR3 length is 15 residues. The DNA of the CDR3 is TGTGCCAGCAGCGTATTCGACAGGAACACCGGGGAGCTGTTTTTT. Its translation is CASSVFDRNTGELFF. Drawing the rest from reference TRBV9 and TRBJ2-2, the complete variable domain is DSGVTQTPKHLITATGQRVTLRCSPRSGDLSVYWYQQSLDQGLQFLIQYYNGEERAKGNILERFSAQQFPDLHSELNLSSLELGDSALYFCASSVFDRNTGELFFGEGSRLTVL.

The chain carries TRBV27 and TRBJ1-2; D is unresolved. There are 13 residues in the CDR3. V was shortened by 2 bases and J by 9 bases, with 13 bases between the two germline ends. The germline CDR1 and CDR2 sequences are MNHEY and SMNVEV (reference sequence). The CDR3, as DNA: TGTGCCAGCAGTTTAAGTCGGGTGGATAGCTACACCTTC. This gives the protein CASSLSRVDSYTF.

This chain links TRBV19 with TRBJ2-7, with 8 bases aligning to TRBD2. Looked up from germline, CDR1 is LNHDA and CDR2 is SQIVND (reference sequence). V shed 2 bases, J shed 2 bases, and the junction held 8 bases outside the gene matches. The CDR3 has 16 residues. The CDR3 loop is CASSILLAGGTYEQYF. For the CDR3, the DNA is TGTGCCAGTAGTATATTATTGGCGGGAGGAACCTACGAGCAGTACTTC. The full variable domain, in which reference TRBV19 and TRBJ2-7 provide the parts outside the CDR3, is DGGITQSPKYLFRKEGQNVTLSCEQNLNHDAMYWYRQDPGQGLRLIYYSQIVNDFQKGDIAEGYSVSREKKESFPLTVTSAQKNPTAFYLCASSILLAGGTYEQYFGPGTRLTVT.

This clone occurred once. The chain uses TRBV9 and TRBJ1-4, with 9 nucleotides matching TRBD1. Germline trimming cut 4 bases from V and 7 bases from J; bases unmatched to any gene: 8. Germline CDR1 and CDR2: SGDLS and YYNGEE. CDR3 length: 15 residues. The CDR3 bases are TGTGCCAGCAGCATCCGGGACAGGGTGGGTGAAAAACTGTTTTTT. This sequence encodes CASSIRDRVGEKLFF.

The chain is built from TRBV7-2 and TRBJ1-1; D is perhaps TRBD1 (5 bases). Trimming removed 3 bases from V and 2 bases from J, with 10 bases in between. Germline V gene sequence: CDR1 SGHTA, CDR2 FQGNSA. This CDR3 is built from 14 residues. The CDR3 DNA is TGTGCCAGCAGCTTTAAGGGGTTTAACACTGAAGCTTTCTTT. Protein sequence: CASSFKGFNTEAFF.

The rearrangement uses TRBV29-1 and TRBJ2-1; D gene ambiguous. The CDR3 contains 13 residues. With 6 bases removed from V and 4 bases from J, the gap between germline ends came to 13 bases. Germline values: CDR1 SQVTM, CDR2 ANQGSEA. In nucleotides, the CDR3 is TGCAGCGTGCCAGTAAGTCGTTACAATGAGCAGTTCTTC. This gives the protein CSVPVSRYNEQFF.

This rearrangement joins TRBV9 to TRBJ1-5; TRBD1 might be the D (5 bases). With 0 bases removed from V and 4 bases from J, the gap between germline ends came to 11 bases. The CDR3 loop spans 15 amino acids. Looked up from germline, CDR1 is SGDLS and CDR2 is YYNGEE. The CDR3 loop reads CASSVGGAGNQPQHF. DNA of the CDR3: TGTGCCAGCAGCGTAGGTGGGGCAGGTAATCAGCCCCAGCATTTT.

The CDR3 region is CASSYPTEEAFF. In nucleotides, the CDR3 is TGTGCCAGCAGTTACCCGACAGAAGAAGCTTTCTTT. This sequence joins TRBV6-6 and TRBJ1-1, with D perhaps TRBD1 (5 bases). Trimming pared 2 bases from V and 8 bases from J, leaving 9 bases between. The CDR3 is 12 residues long. Germline assignment: CDR1 MNHNY and CDR2 SVGAGI (reference sequence).

The chain recombines TRBV1 with TRBJ1-6. TRBV1 is described as a pseudogene. The CDR3 extends over 14 amino acids. CDR3 amino acids: CTSSHRPRNSPLHF. CDR3 nucleotide sequence: TGCACCAGCAGCCATCGACCGAGGAATTCACCCCTCCACTTT.

The CDR3 spells CASSFQGAADTQYF. The CDR3 DNA is TGTGCCAGCAGCTTCCAGGGGGCGGCAGATACGCAGTATTTT. The chain links TRBV11-3 to TRBJ2-3; 8 bases are a match to TRBD1. Germline V gene data show CDR1 as SGHNT and CDR2 as YENEEA. The CDR3 length is 14 residues. With V trimmed by 3 bases and J by 4 bases, 3 bases remained unmatched. The entire variable domain, with the rest obtained from reference TRBV11-3 and TRBJ2-3, is as follows: EAGVVQSPRYKIIEKKQPVAFWCNPISGHNTLYWYLQNLGQGPELLIRYENEEAVDDSQLPKDRFSAERLKGVDSTLKIQPAELGDSAVYLCASSFQGAADTQYFGPGTRLTVL.

The sample holds a few counts of this clone. CDR3: CASSLYAGGFYEQYF. DNA of the CDR3: TGCGCCAGCAGCTTGTACGCAGGGGGCTTCTACGAGCAGTACTTC. This chain uses TRBV5-1 with TRBJ2-7; 8 positions match TRBD1. CDR3 size: 15 residues. V lost 1 base to trimming and J lost 3 bases; unmatched junction nucleotides: 6. The V gene's germline CDR1 is SGHRS and CDR2 YFSETQ.